The text below deals with one T cell receptor (beta chain). The authors' processing: Amplification of reference gene primers provided the estimated nucleated cell counts. The repertoire was sequenced with immunoSEQ multiplex PCR; TCRdb's copy has only in-frame clones and lacks some. V and J calls plus clone size are reproduced from that table; the DNA served to infer D and trimming. The profile shows fewer than 200,000 clones, more than 65% of them singletons. The sample is drawn from a study of blood T cell repertoires in COVID-19. The CDR3 is 18 amino acids. The trim removed 10 bases at V and 0 bases at J, leaving 17 bases unmatched. Per the germline V gene, CDR1 is SNHLY and CDR2 is FYNNEI.

V and J are TRBV2 and TRBJ2-1; the match to TRBD2 covers 8 bases. The sequenced sample consisted of PBMCs or T cells enriched from blood (not recorded which). The clonotype comes from a woman aged 40-49 years with acute COVID-19. As DNA, the CDR3 is TGTGCCACCAGCGTCCGAAGCGGGAGTAGGGGCTCCTACAATGAGCAGTTCTTC. Protein sequence: CATSVRSGSRGSYNEQFF.